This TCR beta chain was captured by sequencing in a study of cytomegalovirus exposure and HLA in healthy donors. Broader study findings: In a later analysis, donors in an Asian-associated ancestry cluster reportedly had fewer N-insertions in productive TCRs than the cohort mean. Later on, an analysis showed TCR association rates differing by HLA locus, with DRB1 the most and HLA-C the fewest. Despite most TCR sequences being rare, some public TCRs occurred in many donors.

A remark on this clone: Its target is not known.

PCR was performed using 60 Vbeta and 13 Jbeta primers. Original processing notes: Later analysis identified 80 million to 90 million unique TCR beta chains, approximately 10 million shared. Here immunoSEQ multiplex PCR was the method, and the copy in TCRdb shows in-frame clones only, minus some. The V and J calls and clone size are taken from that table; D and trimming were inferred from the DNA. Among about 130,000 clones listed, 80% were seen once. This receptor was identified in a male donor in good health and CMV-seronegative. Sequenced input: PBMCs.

CDR3 DNA sequence: TGTGCCAGCTCACCAAAACAGGGGGGTCAGCCCCAGCATTTT. It translates to CASSPKQGGQPQHF. The chain is built from TRBV18 and TRBJ1-5, with 8 bases fitting TRBD1. V shed 2 bases and J 6 bases; nucleotides not matched to a gene: 3. Germline V gene sequence: CDR1 KGHSH, CDR2 LQKENI. The CDR3 has 14 amino acids.